Below, 30 T cell receptor beta chains from the same sample are listed, as sequenced in a study of T cell responses to AZD1222 COVID-19 vaccine. Repertoires were generated with immunoSEQ multiplex PCR, while TCRdb's copy carries only in-frame clones and drops some. Seen here are under 200,000 clones, around 89% observed once, and the top ten hold about 24%. The specimen comprised peripheral blood, sampled 28 days after the second AZD1222 dose. The receptors here all came from an adult who received the AZD1222 COVID-19 vaccine.

V usage is TRBV7-2 and J usage is TRBJ2-7; D is undetermined. The V gene's germline CDR1 is SGHTA and CDR2 FQGNSA. The length of the CDR3 is 13 residues. The V and J ends lost 3 bases and 4 bases respectively, with 10 bases between them. The CDR3 DNA sequence: TGTGCCAGCAGCTTTGGGTTCCGATACGAGCAGTACTTC. Its protein product is CASSFGFRYEQYF.

The chain joins TRBV28 to TRBJ1-5, with D perhaps TRBD1 (6 bases). The CDR3 loop spans 12 amino acids. The germline gives CDR1 MDHEN, CDR2 SYDVKM. The ends were cut back, 5 bases at V and 7 bases at J, with 9 bases in the middle. CDR3 DNA: TGTGCCAGCAGTACAGGGCTCCAGCCCCAGCATTTT. It yields the protein CASSTGLQPQHF.

The genes are TRBV6-4 and TRBJ1-5; D remains unclear. Germline assignment: CDR1 MRHNA and CDR2 SNTAGT. The length of the CDR3 is 13 residues. Trimming removed 6 bases from V and 5 bases from J, with 11 bases in between. CDR3 loop: CASSLTTDQPQHF. In nucleotides, the CDR3 is TGTGCCAGCAGCCTCACGACTGATCAGCCCCAGCATTTT.

The chain combines TRBV6-6 with TRBJ1-1; D is ambiguous. V lost 7 bases, J lost 4 bases, and 13 bases lay in between. This CDR3 contains 13 residues. Germline-derived CDR1 and CDR2 are MNHNY and SVGAGI (reference sequence). CDR3 sequence (DNA): TGTGCCAGCACCCCCCACCTGGGCACTGAAGCTTTCTTT. This gives the protein CASTPHLGTEAFF.

V is TRBV27 and J is TRBJ2-7; tentative D call: TRBD2 (6 bases). CDR1 MNHEY and CDR2 SMNVEV come from the germline V gene (reference sequence). The CDR3 is 14 amino acids. With 4 bases removed from V and 5 bases from J, the gap between germline ends came to 15 bases. CDR3 amino acids: CASSSGGNLDEQYF. The CDR3 DNA is TGTGCCAGCAGTTCTGGAGGGAATCTCGACGAGCAGTACTTC.

The V and J genes are TRBV27 and TRBJ2-5; TRBD2 agrees at 7 bases. In germline, CDR1 is MNHEY, CDR2 SMNVEV (reference sequence). This CDR3 contains 19 residues. Germline trimming cut 6 bases from V and 4 bases from J; bases unmatched to any gene: 23. The chain's CDR3 is CASSNTNGGLLWGGETQYF. The CDR3 DNA is TGTGCCAGCAGCAACACGAATGGGGGACTCCTCTGGGGGGGAGAGACCCAGTACTTC.

The chain employs TRBV19 and TRBJ2-7; D uncertain. With 4 bases removed from V and 5 bases from J, the gap between germline ends came to 12 bases. The germline gives CDR1 LNHDA, CDR2 SQIVND (reference sequence). This CDR3 region has 13 residues. Here the CDR3 reads CASSTVRHDEQYF. CDR3 nucleotides: TGTGCCAGTAGTACCGTGAGGCATGACGAGCAGTACTTC.

This chain uses TRBV12-5 with TRBJ2-1; D ambiguous. The CDR3 has 13 amino acids. The V gene's germline CDR1 is LGHNT and CDR2 FRNRAP. The CDR3 DNA follows: TGTGCCAGTATGGGCCAGATCCACAATGAGCAGTTCTTC. Its translation: CASMGQIHNEQFF.

V and J are TRBV6-5 and TRBJ1-1, with 12 bases fitting TRBD1. V shed 2 bases and J 8 bases; nucleotides not matched to a gene: 3. Germline values: CDR1 MNHEY, CDR2 SVGAGI. The CDR3 has 14 residues. The CDR3 loop reads CASSYQGQGAEAFF. DNA for the CDR3: TGTGCCAGCAGTTACCAGGGACAGGGGGCGGAAGCTTTCTTT.

The chain has TRBV28 and TRBJ2-7; TRBD1 matches at 7 bases. Germline V CDR1 and CDR2: MDHEN, SYDVKM. This CDR3 spans 14 amino acids. Germline trimming cut 5 bases from V and 0 bases from J; bases unmatched to any gene: 4. The CDR3 nucleotides are TGTGCCAGCAGTCGGGACAGAATCTCCTACGAGCAGTACTTC. This translates into CASSRDRISYEQYF.

The rearrangement links TRBV5-4 to TRBJ2-1, with 8 bases lining up with TRBD1. Trimming took 4 bases from V and 7 from J; bases not matched to a gene: 10. The CDR3 runs 15 residues. CDR1 and CDR2 from the germline V gene are SGHNT and YYREEE (reference sequence). The DNA for the CDR3 is TGTGCCAGCAGCCCCCGGCAGGGGGCCATTAATGAGCAGTTCTTC. It is translated as CASSPRQGAINEQFF.

The chain is built from TRBV15 and TRBJ1-6, with D maybe TRBD1 (6 bases). Germline V lookup: CDR1 LNHNV, CDR2 YYDKDF (reference sequence). Trimming removed 1 base at V and 7 bases at J, with 20 bases between. This CDR3 is built from 18 residues. The CDR3 here is CATSRGKQGSALNSPLHF. The CDR3 DNA follows: TGTGCCACCAGCAGAGGGAAGCAGGGGTCGGCCCTCAATTCACCCCTCCACTTT.

The gene calls are TRBV15 and TRBJ2-4; a possible D gene is TRBD2 (5 bases). This CDR3 has 15 residues. Germline V lookup: CDR1 LNHNV, CDR2 YYDKDF (reference sequence). Trimming cost V 1 base and J 7 bases, with 14 bases left between them. CDR3 in amino acids: CATSRAGVGGNIQYF. In nucleotides, the CDR3 is TGTGCCACCAGCAGAGCGGGTGTTGGCGGGAACATTCAGTACTTC.

The rearrangement uses TRBV7-8 and TRBJ1-2; D is ambiguous. This CDR3 contains 16 residues. Germline CDR1 is SGHVS and CDR2 is FQNEAQ. The V end was cut by 2 bases, the J end by 0 bases, with 13 bases between. The CDR3 loop reads CASSLPVGGPNYGYTF. Here the CDR3 DNA reads TGTGCCAGCAGCTTACCTGTTGGTGGACCTAACTATGGCTACACCTTC.

Worth noting for this clone: One end of the junction varies from germline; a read error may be responsible. V is TRBV5-6 and J is TRBJ2-7; D remains unclear. The CDR3 runs 12 residues. Germline V gene data show CDR1 as SGHDT and CDR2 as YYEEEE. The CDR3 loop is CASRLEVGEQYF. The CDR3, as DNA: TGTGCCAGCAGGTTGGAAGTGGGAGAGCAGTACTTC.

Notes on this clone: Within the sample, other DNA sequences also encode this same CDR3. The chain has TRBV19 and TRBJ2-7, with 8 bases lining up with TRBD2. V was clipped by 0 bases and J by 0 bases; unmatched bases: 7. The CDR3 is made up of 17 amino acids. CDR1 and CDR2 from the germline V gene are LNHDA and SQIVND (reference sequence). The CDR3 protein is CASSIDRGTSGSYEQYF. CDR3 nucleotides: TGTGCCAGTAGTATAGATCGGGGGACTAGTGGCTCCTACGAGCAGTACTTC.

DNA for the CDR3: TGTGCCAGCAACTCAGTTAGGGTCACCTACGAGCAGTACTTC. Translated, it gives CASNSVRVTYEQYF. The chain carries TRBV28 and TRBJ2-7; D is uncertain. The CDR3 loop spans 14 amino acids. Germline CDR1 MDHEN, CDR2 SYDVKM. V was trimmed by 7 bases and J by 2 bases, leaving 15 bases between them.

J is TRBJ1-1 and V is TRBV19; TRBD1 is a possible D gene (5 bases). Trimming removed 1 base at V and 1 base at J, with 13 bases between. Germline assignment: CDR1 LNHDA and CDR2 SQIVND (reference sequence). This CDR3 contains 16 residues. CDR3 sequence (DNA): TGTGCCAGTAGTATAGGGGCAGGGAAACCGAACACTGAAGCTTTCTTT. This gives the protein CASSIGAGKPNTEAFF.

This rearrangement joins TRBV27 to TRBJ1-1, with 7 bases matching TRBD1. This CDR3 is built from 13 residues. CDR1 is MNHEY and CDR2 is SMNVEV in the germline V gene (reference sequence). Losses at the gene ends were 10 bases for V and 4 bases for J; bases not matched to a gene: 9. As DNA, the CDR3 is TGTGCCACCACAAGGCAGGGGGGCACTGAAGCTTTCTTT. Its protein is CATTRQGGTEAFF.

The chain carries TRBV3-1 (or the pseudogene TRBV3-2) and TRBJ2-5; 10 nucleotides line up with TRBD2. CDR1 is LGHDT, CDR2 YNNKEL, per germline (reference sequence). This CDR3 spans 17 amino acids. The ends lost 2 bases at V and 5 bases at J; junction bases unmatched: 11. The CDR3 DNA follows: TGTGCCAGCAGCCAAAGGGTCAGCGGGAGGGGTGAGGAGACCCAGTACTTC. Translation gives CASSQRVSGRGEETQYF.

This rearrangement joins TRBV19 to TRBJ2-6; D is ambiguous. The CDR3 length is 13 residues. Trimming pared 5 bases from V and 1 base from J, leaving 3 bases between. CDR1 is LNHDA, CDR2 SQIVND, per germline (reference sequence). CDR3 in DNA: TGTGCCAGTAGTCAGTCTGGGGCCAACGTCCTGACTTTC. It yields the protein CASSQSGANVLTF.

This rearrangement joins TRBV6-2 or TRBV6-3 to TRBJ2-7; 11 nucleotides line up with TRBD1. This CDR3 spans 16 amino acids. Per the germline V gene, CDR1 is MNHEY and CDR2 is SVGEGT. Germline trimming cut 6 bases from V and 6 bases from J; bases unmatched to any gene: 13. CDR3 sequence: CASSQPPGQGASEQYF. For the CDR3, the DNA is TGTGCCAGCAGCCAACCCCCCGGACAGGGGGCGAGCGAGCAGTACTTC.

V is TRBV4-2 and J is TRBJ1-1; 11 bases fit TRBD1. CDR3 size: 15 residues. Germline assignment: CDR1 LGHNA and CDR2 YNFKEQ. V was pared by 7 bases and J by 7 bases, with 11 bases of the junction left unmatched. The CDR3 DNA is TGTGCCAGCACTTCTCCCCGGACAGGGGGCAGTGAAGCTTTCTTT. Residues: CASTSPRTGGSEAFF.

The rearrangement joins TRBV2 to TRBJ2-2, with D possibly matching TRBD1 (6 bases). From germline, CDR1 is SNHLY and CDR2 FYNNEI. The germline V and J ends were trimmed by 4 bases and 8 bases, with 11 bases remaining between them. The CDR3 consists of 13 residues. The CDR3 spells CASSASGVGELFF. DNA of the CDR3: TGTGCCAGCAGTGCCTCAGGGGTGGGGGAGCTGTTTTTT.

This clone was counted between two and nine times. In DNA, the CDR3 is TGTGCCAGCAGCTCTCGAATAGGACAGGGAAGATCCCTCCAAGCTTTCTTT. Translation gives CASSSRIGQGRSLQAFF. The J gene is TRBJ1-1, the V gene TRBV7-9; the match to TRBD1 covers 8 bases. Germline V gives CDR1 SEHNR, CDR2 FQNEAQ (reference sequence). With 4 bases clipped from V and 9 bases from J, the junction kept 19 bases outside the gene matches. This CDR3 contains 17 residues.

This chain uses TRBV12-5 with TRBJ2-2, with 10 bases aligning to TRBD1. V gave up 6 bases and J gave up 4 bases; unmatched junction bases: 5. CDR1 LGHNT and CDR2 FRNRAP come from the germline V gene. This CDR3 region has 15 residues. The CDR3 loop is CASGTGTGVTGELFF. The CDR3 DNA sequence: TGTGCTAGTGGCACCGGGACAGGGGTCACCGGGGAGCTGTTTTTT.

The chain employs TRBV5-6 and TRBJ1-1; 7 positions match TRBD1. The V segment lost 5 bases and the J segment 1 base; nucleotides outside the gene matches: 14. CDR1 SGHDT and CDR2 YYEEEE come from the germline V gene. The CDR3 is 17 amino acids. CDR3 sequence: CASSSTGVSSANTEAFF. The CDR3 nucleotides read TGTGCCAGCAGTTCAACAGGGGTAAGTTCGGCGAACACTGAAGCTTTCTTT. The whole variable domain, filled in from reference TRBV5-6 and TRBJ1-1, reads DAGVTQSPTHLIKTRGQQVTLRCSPKSGHDTVSWYQQALGQGPQFIFQYYEEEERQRGNFPDRFSGHQFPNYSSELNVNALLLGDSALYLCASSSTGVSSANTEAFFGQGTRLTVV.

The chain couples TRBV3-1 (or the pseudogene TRBV3-2) to TRBJ1-2; a weak D match, TRBD1 (6 bases). Per germline, CDR1 LGHDT and CDR2 YNNKEL (reference sequence). The CDR3 sequence is 14 residues long. Between the trimmed V and J ends, which lost 1 base and 12 bases, there was a span of 18 bases. The CDR3 here is CASSQGFRQDGNTF. The CDR3 DNA follows: TGTGCCAGCAGCCAAGGTTTTCGACAGGACGGTAACACCTTC.

The V gene is TRBV7-8, the J gene TRBJ2-5; 7 bases match TRBD1. V shed 1 base, J shed 4 bases, and the junction held 6 bases outside the gene matches. This CDR3 has 15 amino acids. Germline lookup yields CDR1 SGHVS and CDR2 FQNEAQ. The CDR3 sequence: CASSLGVGTVETQYF. CDR3 DNA: TGTGCCAGCAGCTTAGGTGTAGGGACAGTAGAGACCCAGTACTTC.

The chain carries TRBV7-6 and TRBJ2-2; no reliable D call. The V end lost 2 bases, the J end lost 1 base, and 11 bases lay between the germline ends. CDR1 and CDR2 (germline): SGHVS, FNYEAQ. The CDR3 is 16 amino acids. This CDR3 reads CASSLLVDGNTGELFF. The CDR3 DNA reads as TGTGCCAGCAGCTTACTGGTGGATGGGAACACCGGGGAGCTGTTTTTT. The entire variable domain, with the rest obtained from reference TRBV7-6 and TRBJ2-2, is as follows: GAGVSQSPRYKVTKRGQDVALRCDPISGHVSLYWYRQALGQGPEFLTYFNYEAQQDKSGLPNDRFSAERPEGSISTLTIQRTEQRDSAMYRCASSLLVDGNTGELFFGEGSRLTVL.